The 12 T cell receptor beta chains in this list originate from one sample, sequenced in a study of blood T cells in healthy people across ages. PCR was performed a second time for about 7 to 12 cycles using a sample-barcoded 5' primer and a J-beta primer mix. TCRdb used MiXCR to reprocess the 5' RACE reads, holding one entry per CDR3 protein. Of about 1.4 million distinct CDR3 sequences listed, almost 60% were seen once; the top ten hold approximately 7%. The sample comprised blood. The receptors derive from a young man in good health.

The sample holds a few counts of this clonotype. The rearrangement links TRBV20-1 to TRBJ1-6, with D possibly matching TRBD1 (5 bases). Germline lookup yields CDR1 DFQATT and CDR2 SNEGSKA (reference sequence). The length of the CDR3 is 13 residues. In nucleotides, the CDR3 is TGCAGCTCAGCGGGGGGGTATAATTCACCCCTCCACTTT. Translated: CSSAGGYNSPLHF.

The chain carries TRBV5-5 and TRBJ2-1; 12 nucleotides align to TRBD2. This CDR3 has 18 amino acids. The germline CDR1 and CDR2 sequences are SGHKS and YYEKEE (reference sequence). V shed 1 base, J shed 6 bases, and the junction held 11 bases outside the gene matches. The CDR3 loop reads CASSLRTSGNIFPNEQFF. The CDR3 DNA reads TGTGCCAGCAGCTTGAGGACTAGCGGGAACATTTTCCCCAATGAGCAGTTCTTC.

The chain combines TRBV7-2 with TRBJ1-1, with 10 positions matching TRBD1. The CDR3 loop spans 15 amino acids. After removal of 5 bases from V and 7 bases from J, the junction contained 10 bases not matched to a gene. Germline assignment: CDR1 SGHTA and CDR2 FQGNSA. The CDR3 region has the DNA TGTGCCAGCAGCCCTCGGACAGGGGGGGCCTGTGAAGCTTTCTTT. Translating it yields CASSPRTGGACEAFF.

A few counts support this clonotype. This sequence joins TRBV7-8 and TRBJ2-1, with a tentative D call TRBD1 (6 bases). Germline lookup yields CDR1 SGHVS and CDR2 FQNEAQ. V lost 6 bases and J lost 2, with 11 bases in between. The CDR3 consists of 14 residues. The chain's CDR3 is CASRQGSPYNEQFF. The DNA for the CDR3 is TGTGCCAGCAGACAGGGTTCCCCCTACAATGAGCAGTTCTTC.

The rearrangement links TRBV12-3 or TRBV12-4 to TRBJ1-1, with D tentatively TRBD1 (6 bases). CDR3 length: 16 residues. Trimming shortened V by 4 bases and J by 0 bases, and 15 bases separated the two germline ends. The CDR3, as DNA: TGTGCCAGCAGTTCCCCCGGGGGGCCCCTGAACACTGAAGCTTTCTTT. Residues: CASSSPGGPLNTEAFF.

The CDR3 coding sequence is TGCGCCAGCAGCTCGACAGGGAGCCCTGGAAACACCATATATTTT. Protein product: CASSSTGSPGNTIYF. This chain connects TRBV5-1 to TRBJ1-3; 7 bases align to TRBD1. In germline, CDR1 is SGHRS, CDR2 YFSETQ. The junction had 5 bases not matched to a gene; V was cut back by 3 bases and J by 2 bases. This CDR3 region has 15 residues.

The chain carries TRBV6-1 and TRBJ2-1; D possibly uses TRBD1 or TRBD2 (5 bases each). This CDR3 region has 15 residues. Looked up from germline, CDR1 is MNHNS and CDR2 is SASEGT. Trimming took off 3 bases at V and 0 bases at J, with 9 bases between the two ends. For the CDR3, the DNA is TGTGCCAGCAGTGAGGGACGCCTCTCCTACAATGAGCAGTTCTTC. Translating gives CASSEGRLSYNEQFF.

V usage is TRBV7-2 and J usage is TRBJ2-5; 8 positions agree with TRBD1. There are 15 residues in the CDR3. In germline, CDR1 is SGHTA, CDR2 FQGNSA. V shed 2 bases and J 11 bases; nucleotides not matched to a gene: 13. CDR3 sequence reads: CASSLTSTGAREQYF. The CDR3 DNA reads TGTGCCAGCAGCTTAACCTCGACAGGGGCACGGGAGCAGTACTTC.

The V and J genes are TRBV9 and TRBJ1-3; D unresolved. The V gene's germline CDR1 is SGDLS and CDR2 YYNGEE. Trimming left V 4 bases short and J 0 bases short, with 11 bases between. The CDR3 is 15 residues long. The chain's CDR3 is CASSIDGYSGNTIYF. CDR3 bases: TGTGCCAGCAGCATCGACGGATACTCTGGAAACACCATATATTTT.

The V and J genes are TRBV7-8 and TRBJ1-1; no firm D call. The CDR3 consists of 15 residues. CDR1 is SGHVS and CDR2 is FQNEAQ in the germline V gene. The V end was cut by 1 base, the J end by 1 base, with 10 bases between. CDR3 sequence reads: CASSLVAGRNTEAFF. CDR3 sequence (DNA): TGTGCCAGCAGCTTAGTTGCCGGCCGGAACACTGAAGCTTTCTTT.

This clonotype turned up a few times. This chain uses TRBV28 with TRBJ2-3; 8 nucleotides align to TRBD2. This CDR3 contains 13 residues. The germline V gene has CDR1 MDHEN and CDR2 SYDVKM. V was pared by 4 bases and J by 4 bases, with 1 base of the junction left unmatched. As DNA, the CDR3 is TGTGCCAGCAGTTCCGGGGGGGCAGATACGCAGTATTTT. It translates to CASSSGGADTQYF.

The genes are TRBV29-1 and TRBJ2-7, with D unclear. Trimming left V 7 bases short and J 4 bases short, with 11 bases between. Germline V lookup: CDR1 SQVTM, CDR2 ANQGSEA. There are 11 residues in the CDR3. The CDR3 bases are TGCAGCGGAAGCTTTCAGTACGAGCAGTACTTC. Protein: CSGSFQYEQYF.